What follows are 5 T cell receptor beta chains derived from one specimen sequenced in a study of CD8+ T cells in alopecia areata (dated by TCRdb to 2016 to 2019). Library method: the immunoSEQ multiplex PCR assay. For TCR sequencing, RNA was extracted from every sample and reverse transcribed into cDNA to serve as template. This immuneACCESS table, as held by TCRdb, lists in-frame sequences with V and J called but not all clones. Of the missing ones, under half trace to an unresolved V gene in checked studies; the others have no known cause. The sample table lists over 15,000 clones, 65% to 75% of them with a count of one. The ten largest clones take up 6.1% of the sample. The time point tag for this specimen amounts to: baseline before oral tofacitinib. Lesional scalp punch biopsies and peripheral blood were obtained from alopecia areata patients. The source material was skin, sampled at week 0. These receptors came from a human donor with alopecia areata.

This clone turned up a few times. The CDR3 nucleotides read TGTGCCAGTAGTCCCGGGACATCCTCCTACGAGCAGTACTTC. Protein: CASSPGTSSYEQYF. The chain employs TRBV19 and TRBJ2-7; D might be TRBD1 (6 bases). This CDR3 contains 14 residues. Trimming cost V 5 bases and J 0 bases, with 11 bases left between them. Germline V CDR1 and CDR2: LNHDA, SQIVND (reference sequence).

The chain recombines TRBV7-3 with TRBJ2-5; TRBD2 is a possible D gene (5 bases). Germline V gene data show CDR1 as SGHTA and CDR2 as FQGTGA. V lost 1 base and J 11 bases, leaving 20 bases between the germline ends. The length of the CDR3 is 15 residues. The CDR3 coding sequence is TGTGCCAGCAGCTTAAAGAGGCCGATGACGTGGGAGCAGTACTTC. It translates to CASSLKRPMTWEQYF.

The V gene is TRBV7-2, the J gene TRBJ1-1; 7 bases are a match to TRBD1. The ends lost 4 bases at V and 1 base at J; junction bases unmatched: 6. The CDR3 spans 15 residues. Germline V gene data show CDR1 as SGHTA and CDR2 as FQGNSA. The CDR3 here is CASSSGDRRNTEAFF. CDR3 nucleotides: TGTGCCAGCAGCTCCGGGGACAGAAGGAACACTGAAGCTTTCTTT.

The CDR3 nucleotides are TGTGCCAGCATCCACGGGAGGGACAATCAGCCCCAGCATTTT. It translates to CASIHGRDNQPQHF. J is TRBJ1-5 and V is TRBV6-5; D is unresolved. This CDR3 is 14 amino acids long. The V and J ends lost 7 bases and 3 bases respectively, with 13 bases between them. Looked up from germline, CDR1 is MNHEY and CDR2 is SVGAGI.

The CDR3: CASSPDGYNEQFF. The CDR3 region has the DNA TGCGCCAGCAGCCCGGACGGCTACAATGAGCAGTTCTTC. The chain links TRBV10-2 to TRBJ2-1, with no clear D. V was pared by 6 bases and J by 3 bases, with 9 bases between. Germline assignment: CDR1 WSHSY and CDR2 SAAADI. CDR3 length: 13 residues.